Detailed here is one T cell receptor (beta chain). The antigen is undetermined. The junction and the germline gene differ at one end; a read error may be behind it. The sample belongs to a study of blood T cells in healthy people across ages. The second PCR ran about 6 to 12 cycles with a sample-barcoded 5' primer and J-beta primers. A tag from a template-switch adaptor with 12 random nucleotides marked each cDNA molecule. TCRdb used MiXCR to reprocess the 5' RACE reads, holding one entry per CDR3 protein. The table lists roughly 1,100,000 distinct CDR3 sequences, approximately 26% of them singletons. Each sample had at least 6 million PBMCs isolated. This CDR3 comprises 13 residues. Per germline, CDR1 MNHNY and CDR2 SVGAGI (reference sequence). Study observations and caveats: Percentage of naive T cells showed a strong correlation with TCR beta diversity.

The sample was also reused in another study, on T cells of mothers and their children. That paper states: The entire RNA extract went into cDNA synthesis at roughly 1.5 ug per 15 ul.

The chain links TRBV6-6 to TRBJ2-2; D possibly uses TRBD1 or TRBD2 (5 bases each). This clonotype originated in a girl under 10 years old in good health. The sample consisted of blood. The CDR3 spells CASSVLGTGELVF. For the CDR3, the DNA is TGTGCCAGCAGTGTTCTTGGGACCGGGGAGCTGGTTTTT.